This entry features one TCR beta chain sequence. The data belong to a study of blood T cell repertoires in COVID-19. About the research overall: Collection of acute and convalescent COVID-19 samples took place in the United States, Italy and Spain.

In the authors' methods: Researchers report that nucleated cell counts were estimated from reference gene primer amplification. Produced via immunoSEQ multiplex PCR; TCRdb's table is partial and in-frame only. Clone size and the V and J calls come from that table; the DNA yielded D and trimming. The repertoire holds about 210,000 clones, with 85% to 90% as singletons. Germline CDR1 is SGHAT and CDR2 is FQNNGV. The CDR3 sequence is 13 residues long. Trimming stripped 1 base from V and 4 bases from J, with 5 bases between. This clonotype was obtained from a man aged 18 to 35 with active or convalescent COVID-19. The chain links TRBV11-2 to TRBJ1-5; no reliable D call. Sequencing was done on a sample of peripheral blood. The CDR3 region has the DNA TGTGCCAGCAGCTTAGGACAAAATCAGCCCCAGCATTTT. Amino acid sequence: CASSLGQNQPQHF.